Listed below are T cell receptor beta chains from one sample, sequenced in a study of blood T cell repertoires in COVID-19. Profiling relied on immunoSEQ multiplex PCR, and the TCRdb table lists in-frame clones only, not all of them. The table lists approximately 300,000 clones, roughly 88% of them singletons. Sequencing was done on a sample of peripheral blood. The receptors shown here come from a woman aged 50 to 65 with acute or convalescent COVID-19. The conserved cysteine and the conserved F or W are not part of the CDR3 here. Each record gives: V gene, J gene, CDR3 protein.

>TRBV5-1|TRBJ2-7
ASSSTGLVTYEQY
>TRBV3-1/TRBV3-2|TRBJ2-7
ASSSQGAGEQY
>TRBV28|TRBJ1-3
ASRGQGLYGNTIY
>TRBV27|TRBJ1-1
ASSLGSYTEAF
>TRBV10-3|TRBJ2-2
AIRQGFDGELF
>TRBV4-3|TRBJ2-7
ASSQVTGDYEQY
>TRBV3-1/TRBV3-2|TRBJ2-7
ASSLTSTGDEQY
>TRBV12-3/TRBV12-4|TRBJ1-2
ASSLSSNYGYT
>TRBV18|TRBJ1-3
ASTPIQGATGNTIY
>TRBV9|TRBJ1-1
ASSLRQGADTEAF
>TRBV5-1|TRBJ2-2
ASSLGQGARTGELF
>TRBV18|TRBJ1-1
ASSPSAGRTEAF
>TRBV7-2|TRBJ2-1
ASSLVTGGNEQF
>TRBV28|TRBJ1-4
ASTGGTGTNEKLF
>TRBV7-2|TRBJ2-1
ASSFGSGRPHNEQF
>TRBV27|TRBJ2-1
ASSTRTGNPYNEQF
>TRBV2|TRBJ1-3
ASSSQGAGNTIY
>TRBV30|TRBJ1-5
AWSVGLDYNQPQH
>TRBV24-1|TRBJ2-1
ATSDVAGGSSYNEQF
>TRBV30|TRBJ2-7
AWSRRRTGFDEQY
>TRBV29-1|TRBJ2-3
SVEQGATTQY
>TRBV9|TRBJ2-1
ASSPSRRALDEQF
>TRBV18|TRBJ2-5
ASSPRAQGAVETQY
>TRBV29-1|TRBJ1-2
SVLEGTGYT
>TRBV7-2|TRBJ2-1
ASSFWDRELHEQF
>TRBV7-2|TRBJ2-7
ASSRDLAYEQY
>TRBV11-1|TRBJ1-1
ASSFGLYTEAF
>TRBV19|TRBJ2-1
ASSIEKRAAKQF
>TRBV12-3/TRBV12-4|TRBJ2-7
ASQTSGSYLQY
>TRBV10-3|TRBJ1-4
AIKTGLGEKLF
>TRBV28|TRBJ1-1
ASSSRNMNTEAF
>TRBV9|TRBJ2-3
ASSVGLGTDTQY
>TRBV12-3/TRBV12-4|TRBJ1-2
ASRNPTGYGYT
>TRBV27|TRBJ2-1
ASSPRTSGLSNEQF
>TRBV28|TRBJ2-1
ASSTPGGRYNEQF
>TRBV27|TRBJ2-1
ASRRSASGYNEQF
>TRBV27|TRBJ1-3
ASTTWPPGGNTIY
>TRBV7-2|TRBJ1-2
ASSEGQGDGYT
>TRBV10-2|TRBJ1-3
ASSEDSLGSGNTIY
>TRBV9|TRBJ2-1
ASSARLSNEQF
>TRBV5-1|TRBJ2-5
ASSTRLAGAPETQY
>TRBV7-9|TRBJ1-1
ASTRQVNTEAF
>TRBV11-2|TRBJ2-7
ASSLVRGQAYEQY
>TRBV29-1|TRBJ2-5
SVGGPSQETQY
>TRBV28|TRBJ1-2
ASRLPGGRRYGYT
>TRBV14|TRBJ1-1
ASSQLTDNEAF
>TRBV6-1|TRBJ2-4
ASSDRVGIQY
>TRBV5-1|TRBJ2-2
ASSLTSGNTGELF
>TRBV18|TRBJ2-3
ASSPPWAQDYTQY
>TRBV27|TRBJ2-7
ASSLVGRSSYEQY